The 27 T cell receptor beta chains below were found in one sample sequenced in a study of PD-1 blockade in classical Hodgkin lymphoma. Produced via immunoSEQ multiplex PCR; TCRdb's table is partial and in-frame only. The sample lists almost 100,000 clones; roughly 89% were seen once. Every patient experienced relapse after autologous stem cell transplantation, and brentuximab vedotin exposure varied. Sequences were derived from peripheral blood mononuclear cells (PBMCs), sampled at baseline. Source of these receptors: a human donor with classical Hodgkin lymphoma.

For this clone: Sequence at one end of the junction differs from germline and may be a read error. This sequence joins TRBV30 and TRBJ2-7; D is uncertain. The germline gives CDR1 GTSNPN, CDR2 SVGIG (reference sequence). The CDR3 extends over 12 amino acids. The CDR3: CVWRCFFYEQYF. DNA of the CDR3: TGTGTCTGGCGTTGTTTTTTCTACGAGCAGTACTTC.

The chain uses TRBV11-2 and TRBJ2-7; 8 positions match TRBD2. Germline CDR1 reads SGHAT; CDR2 reads FQNNGV. The CDR3 consists of 15 residues. With V trimmed by 0 bases and J by 4 bases, 5 bases remained unmatched. The CDR3: CASSLEPGLGYEQYF. The CDR3 bases are TGTGCCAGCAGCTTAGAACCGGGACTAGGTTACGAGCAGTACTTC.

This chain links TRBV5-4 with TRBJ2-3, with D tentatively TRBD2 (6 bases). V lost 4 bases and J lost 3, with 9 bases in between. Germline loops: CDR1 SGHNT, CDR2 YYREEE (reference sequence). The CDR3 has 13 amino acids. CDR3 coding DNA: TGTGCCAGCAGCCGACGGGAGACAGATACGCAGTATTTT. It translates to CASSRRETDTQYF.

V usage is TRBV30 and J usage is TRBJ1-5; D is perhaps TRBD1 (5 bases). Per the germline V gene, CDR1 is GTSNPN and CDR2 is SVGIG (reference sequence). This CDR3 has 16 amino acids. The ends were cut back, 0 bases at V and 1 base at J, with 13 bases in the middle. The CDR3 sequence: CAWSVLEGTSNQPQHF. In DNA, the CDR3 is TGTGCCTGGAGTGTACTTGAGGGGACGAGCAATCAGCCCCAGCATTTT.

The chain recombines TRBV5-1 with TRBJ2-1; D uncertain. Per germline, CDR1 SGHRS and CDR2 YFSETQ. V lost 2 bases, J lost 4 bases, and 10 bases lay in between. CDR3 length equals 14 residues. CDR3 bases: TGCGCCAGCAGCTTTGATATTCAATACAATGAGCAGTTCTTC. Translation gives CASSFDIQYNEQFF.

The chain recombines TRBV2 with TRBJ2-7, with D uncertain. Trimming pared 0 bases from V and 4 bases from J, leaving 13 bases between. The germline V gene has CDR1 SNHLY and CDR2 FYNNEI. The CDR3 has 15 residues. This CDR3 is CASSEAPTVGYEQYF. DNA for the CDR3: TGTGCCAGCAGTGAAGCGCCCACAGTCGGATACGAGCAGTACTTC. Drawing the rest from reference TRBV2 and TRBJ2-7, the complete variable domain is EPEVTQTPSHQVTQMGQEVILRCVPISNHLYFYWYRQILGQKVEFLVSFYNNEISEKSEIFDDQFSVERPDGSNFTLKIRSTKLEDSAMYFCASSEAPTVGYEQYFGPGTRLTVT.

This rearrangement joins TRBV5-1 to TRBJ2-5; 9 nucleotides align to TRBD2. V was clipped by 1 base and J by 5 bases; unmatched bases: 12. This CDR3 has 17 residues. Germline CDR1 SGHRS, CDR2 YFSETQ. The CDR3 DNA reads as TGCGCCAGCAGCTTGTTGATTAGCGGGAGTCGTATGGAGACCCAGTACTTC. Encoded protein: CASSLLISGSRMETQYF.

The chain recombines TRBV10-3 with TRBJ1-3, with D uncertain. The V end was cut by 2 bases, the J end by 5 bases, with 7 bases between. This CDR3 spans 13 amino acids. Germline V gives CDR1 ENHRY, CDR2 SYGVKD. The CDR3 nucleotides are TGTGCCATCAGTGAGGAGGCAAGAAACACCATATATTTT. Its translation: CAISEEARNTIYF.

The genes are TRBV27 and TRBJ2-1, with 11 nucleotides matching TRBD2. Germline trimming cut 8 bases from V and 6 bases from J; bases unmatched to any gene: 9. CDR1 is MNHEY, CDR2 SMNVEV, per germline (reference sequence). This CDR3 region has 15 residues. CDR3 coding DNA: TGTGCCAGCTGGCAGACTAGCGGGATTCTCAATGAGCAGTTCTTC. Translating gives CASWQTSGILNEQFF.

CDR3 coding DNA: TGTGCCAGCAAGGTGGACGGATTAACAGATACGCAGTATTTT. This translates into CASKVDGLTDTQYF. This sequence joins TRBV5-6 and TRBJ2-3; D ambiguous. The CDR3 has 14 amino acids. CDR1 and CDR2 (germline): SGHDT, YYEEEE. Trimming stripped 6 bases from V and 3 bases from J, with 14 bases between.

This chain joins TRBV5-1 and TRBJ2-5; D gene ambiguous. The germline CDR1 and CDR2 sequences are SGHRS and YFSETQ. Trimming stripped 1 base from V and 5 bases from J, with 15 bases between. The CDR3 runs 15 residues. The CDR3 protein is CASSLLGNVVETQYF. DNA for the CDR3: TGCGCCAGCAGCTTGTTAGGGAACGTTGTGGAGACCCAGTACTTC.

This clone was observed a single time. This rearrangement joins TRBV28 to TRBJ2-1; perhaps TRBD2 as D (5 bases). The CDR3 runs 15 residues. V gave up 5 bases and J gave up 5 bases, with 16 bases separating them. From germline, CDR1 is MDHEN and CDR2 SYDVKM. CDR3 residues: CASSVLAIMDNEQFF. CDR3 coding DNA: TGTGCCAGCAGTGTCCTAGCAATCATGGACAATGAGCAGTTCTTC.

This chain links TRBV30 with TRBJ1-2, with D possibly matching TRBD1 (5 bases). The CDR3 sequence is 13 residues long. Germline CDR1 is GTSNPN and CDR2 is SVGIG (reference sequence). The V end was cut by 3 bases, the J end by 6 bases, with 14 bases between. CDR3 region: CAWSGGTVDGYTF. DNA of the CDR3: TGTGCCTGGAGCGGCGGGACGGTTGATGGCTACACCTTC.

The gene calls are TRBV29-1 and TRBJ2-5, with 7 positions matching TRBD1. Germline V gene sequence: CDR1 SQVTM, CDR2 ANQGSEA. After removal of 6 bases from V and 3 bases from J, the junction contained 10 bases not matched to a gene. This CDR3 region has 14 residues. As DNA, the CDR3 is TGCAGCGTCGCAAATCCGGGACAGAAAGAGACCCAGTACTTC. It specifies CSVANPGQKETQYF.

V usage is TRBV5-1 and J usage is TRBJ2-1, with TRBD2 as a possible D gene (5 bases). Germline loops: CDR1 SGHRS, CDR2 YFSETQ. V gave up 4 bases and J gave up 6 bases, with 20 bases separating them. This CDR3 has 16 residues. CDR3 in DNA: TGCGCCAGCAGCCCCAGAACTAGAATCGCGTCCAATGAGCAGTTCTTC. Protein: CASSPRTRIASNEQFF.

This clone appeared once. V is TRBV5-8 and J is TRBJ1-2; D perhaps matches TRBD1 (5 bases). This CDR3 region has 16 residues. Looked up from germline, CDR1 is SGHTS and CDR2 is YDEGEE. The germline V and J ends were trimmed by 3 bases and 6 bases, with 21 bases remaining between them. CDR3 sequence: CASSWYPGLRGDGYTF. CDR3 coding DNA: TGTGCCAGCAGCTGGTATCCGGGACTCCGAGGGGATGGCTACACCTTC.

The chain uses TRBV27 and TRBJ2-1; D unresolved. V lost 4 bases to trimming and J lost 8 bases, with 6 bases between them. CDR1 and CDR2 from the germline V gene are MNHEY and SMNVEV (reference sequence). The CDR3 spans 11 residues. CDR3 loop: CASSWGYEQFF. In nucleotides, the CDR3 is TGTGCCAGCAGTTGGGGTTATGAGCAGTTCTTC.

Only a few counts were recorded for this clone. This chain links TRBV7-3 with TRBJ2-1, with 14 bases lining up with TRBD2. J was trimmed by 9 bases and V by 3 bases; bases with no gene match: 4. Per the germline V gene, CDR1 is SGHTA and CDR2 is FQGTGA. The CDR3 length is 15 residues. DNA for the CDR3: TGTGCCAGCAGCTTGGGACTAGCGGGAGCGGGTGAGCAGTTCTTC. It encodes CASSLGLAGAGEQFF.

The V gene is TRBV9, the J gene TRBJ2-2, with D perhaps TRBD2 (6 bases). This CDR3 has 16 residues. CDR1 SGDLS and CDR2 YYNGEE come from the germline V gene. V was trimmed by 0 bases and J by 7 bases, leaving 16 bases between them. The CDR3 protein is CASSVASVGVGGELFF. CDR3 in DNA: TGTGCCAGCAGCGTAGCTAGCGTTGGGGTCGGCGGGGAGCTGTTTTTT.

In its sample, this clone was seen once. The V call is TRBV28, the J call TRBJ2-2; 16 bases align to TRBD2. CDR3 length: 20 residues. The junction had 15 bases not matched to a gene; V was cut back by 5 bases and J by 6 bases. CDR1 is MDHEN, CDR2 SYDVKM, per germline. The CDR3 nucleotides are TGTGCCAGCAGTCCTCAGGGGTTTTCGGGACTAGCGGGAGGGGCCGGGGAGCTGTTTTTT. Translating it yields CASSPQGFSGLAGGAGELFF.

The chain has TRBV19 and TRBJ2-7, with D unclear. This CDR3 is 15 amino acids long. The germline V gene encodes CDR1 LNHDA and CDR2 SQIVND (reference sequence). V shed 3 bases and J shed 0 bases, with 12 bases lying between them. The CDR3 protein is CASSIGLTSSYEQYF. The CDR3 nucleotides read TGTGCCAGTAGTATCGGGTTAACGAGCTCCTACGAGCAGTACTTC.

The V gene is TRBV11-2, the J gene TRBJ2-2, with unresolved D. This CDR3 has 11 amino acids. Germline-derived CDR1 and CDR2 are SGHAT and FQNNGV. Deletions cut 11 bases from V and 6 bases from J, with 10 bases between. This CDR3 reads CAAGRAGELFF. The CDR3 region has the DNA TGTGCCGCAGGTCGCGCCGGGGAGCTGTTTTTT.

The chain employs TRBV9 and TRBJ2-1, with 11 bases that match TRBD2. The CDR3 sequence is 18 residues long. CDR1 SGDLS and CDR2 YYNGEE come from the germline V gene. The V and J ends lost 0 bases and 0 bases, in that order; junction bases with no gene match: 5. The CDR3 region has the DNA TGTGCCAGCAGCGTAGGGGCTAGCGGGAGGAACTCCTACAATGAGCAGTTCTTC. It yields the protein CASSVGASGRNSYNEQFF.

The chain carries TRBV7-9 and TRBJ1-2; D unclear. There are 12 residues in the CDR3. Trimming stripped 1 base from V and 5 bases from J, with 5 bases between. From germline, CDR1 is SEHNR and CDR2 FQNEAQ (reference sequence). The CDR3 nucleotides read TGTGCCAGCAGCTTAGTGAGTTATGGCTACACCTTC. Protein product: CASSLVSYGYTF. The full variable domain, in which reference TRBV7-9 and TRBJ1-2 provide the parts outside the CDR3, is DTGVSQNPRHKITKRGQNVTFRCDPISEHNRLYWYRQTLGQGPEFLTYFQNEAQLEKSRLLSDRFSAERPKGSFSTLEIQRTEQGDSAMYLCASSLVSYGYTFGSGTRLTVV.

The V and J genes are TRBV19 and TRBJ1-1; possibly TRBD1 for D (6 bases). The CDR3 length is 13 residues. Germline lookup yields CDR1 LNHDA and CDR2 SQIVND (reference sequence). V dropped 6 bases and J dropped 1 base, with 9 bases sitting between them. The CDR3 sequence: CASSRTANTEAFF. Written as DNA, the CDR3 is TGTGCCAGTAGCCGGACAGCGAACACTGAAGCTTTCTTT.

The V and J genes are TRBV28 and TRBJ2-7; 7 nucleotides line up with TRBD1. Germline V gene data show CDR1 as MDHEN and CDR2 as SYDVKM. V lost 5 bases, J lost 0 bases, and 13 bases stayed unmatched. The CDR3 is made up of 17 amino acids. DNA of the CDR3: TGTGCCAGCAGTCCAAGTCTCCCAGGGGGTAGCTCCTACGAGCAGTACTTC. The encoded protein is CASSPSLPGGSSYEQYF.

This chain links TRBV6-6 with TRBJ2-2; 11 nucleotides match TRBD1. J was trimmed by 4 bases and V by 4 bases; bases with no gene match: 5. This CDR3 is built from 16 residues. Looked up from germline, CDR1 is MNHNY and CDR2 is SVGAGI (reference sequence). DNA of the CDR3: TGTGCCAGCAGTTTACGGACAGGGGGCATCACCGGGGAGCTGTTTTTT. Protein sequence: CASSLRTGGITGELFF.